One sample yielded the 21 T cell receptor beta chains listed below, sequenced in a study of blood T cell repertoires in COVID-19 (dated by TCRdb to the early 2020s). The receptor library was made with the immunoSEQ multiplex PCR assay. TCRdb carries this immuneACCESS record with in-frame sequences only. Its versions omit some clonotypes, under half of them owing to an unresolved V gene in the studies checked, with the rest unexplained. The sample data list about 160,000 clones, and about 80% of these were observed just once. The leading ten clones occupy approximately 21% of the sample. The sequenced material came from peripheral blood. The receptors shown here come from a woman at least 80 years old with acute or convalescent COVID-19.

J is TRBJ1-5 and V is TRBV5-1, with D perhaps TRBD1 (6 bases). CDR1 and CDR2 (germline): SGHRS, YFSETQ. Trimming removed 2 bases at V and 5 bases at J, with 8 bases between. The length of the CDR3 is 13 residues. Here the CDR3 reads CASSLAGDQPQHF. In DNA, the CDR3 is TGCGCCAGCAGCTTAGCAGGGGATCAGCCCCAGCATTTT.

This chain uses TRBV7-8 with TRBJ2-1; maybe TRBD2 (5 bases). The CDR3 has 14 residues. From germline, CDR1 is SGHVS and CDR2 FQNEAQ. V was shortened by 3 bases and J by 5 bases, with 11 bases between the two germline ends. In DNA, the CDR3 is TGTGCCAGCAGCTTTAGGACTCTCCACAATGAGCAGTTCTTC. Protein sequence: CASSFRTLHNEQFF. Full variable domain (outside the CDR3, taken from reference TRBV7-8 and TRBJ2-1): GAGVSQSPRYKVAKRGQDVALRCDPISGHVSLFWYQQALGQGPEFLTYFQNEAQLDKSGLPSDRFFAERPEGSVSTLKIQRTQQEDSAVYLCASSFRTLHNEQFFGPGTRLTVL.

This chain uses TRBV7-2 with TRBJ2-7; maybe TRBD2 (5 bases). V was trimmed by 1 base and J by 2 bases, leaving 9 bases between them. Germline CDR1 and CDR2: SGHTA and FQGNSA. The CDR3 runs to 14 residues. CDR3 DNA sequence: TGTGCCAGCAGCTTAGGGGGAGTAGCCTACGAGCAGTACTTC. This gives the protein CASSLGGVAYEQYF. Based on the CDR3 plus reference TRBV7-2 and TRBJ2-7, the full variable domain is GAGVSQSPSNKVTEKGKDVELRCDPISGHTALYWYRQSLGQGLEFLIYFQGNSAPDKSGLPSDRFSAERTGGSVSTLTIQRTQQEDSAVYLCASSLGGVAYEQYFGPGTRLTVT.

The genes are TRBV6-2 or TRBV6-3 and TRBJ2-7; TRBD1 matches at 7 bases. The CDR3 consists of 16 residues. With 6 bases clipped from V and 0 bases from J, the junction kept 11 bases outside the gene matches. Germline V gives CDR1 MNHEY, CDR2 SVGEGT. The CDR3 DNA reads TGTGCCAGCAGCCGGATACGACAGGGCTTCTCCTACGAGCAGTACTTC. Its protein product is CASSRIRQGFSYEQYF.

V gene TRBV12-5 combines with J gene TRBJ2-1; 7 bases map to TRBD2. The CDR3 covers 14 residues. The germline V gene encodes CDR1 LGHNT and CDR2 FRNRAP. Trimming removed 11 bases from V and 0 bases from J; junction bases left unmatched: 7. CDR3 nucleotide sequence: TGTGCTGCATCGCGGGGGAGCTCCTACAATGAGCAGTTCTTC. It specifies CAASRGSSYNEQFF.

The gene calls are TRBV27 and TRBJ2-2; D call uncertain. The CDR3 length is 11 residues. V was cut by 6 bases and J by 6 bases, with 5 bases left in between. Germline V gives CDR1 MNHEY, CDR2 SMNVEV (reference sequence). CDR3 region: CASRFAGELFF. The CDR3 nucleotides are TGTGCCAGCAGATTCGCCGGGGAGCTGTTTTTT.

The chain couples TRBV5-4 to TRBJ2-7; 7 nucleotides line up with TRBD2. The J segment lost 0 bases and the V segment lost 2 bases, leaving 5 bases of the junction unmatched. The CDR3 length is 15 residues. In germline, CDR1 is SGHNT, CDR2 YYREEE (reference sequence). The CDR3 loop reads CASSFGGTSSYEQYF. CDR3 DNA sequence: TGTGCCAGCAGCTTCGGGGGGACGAGCTCCTACGAGCAGTACTTC.

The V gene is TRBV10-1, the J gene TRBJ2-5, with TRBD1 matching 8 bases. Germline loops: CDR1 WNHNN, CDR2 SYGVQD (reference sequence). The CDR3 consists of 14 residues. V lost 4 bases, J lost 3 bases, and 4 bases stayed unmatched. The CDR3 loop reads CASSATTGEETQYF. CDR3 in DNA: TGCGCCAGCAGTGCTACGACAGGGGAAGAGACCCAGTACTTC.

CDR3 DNA: TGTGCCAGCAGCCAAGTTCGAGGGACAGGGGGCGGCGAGCAGTACTTC. This translates into CASSQVRGTGGGEQYF. This chain uses TRBV3-1 (or the pseudogene TRBV3-2) with TRBJ2-7, with 12 nucleotides matching TRBD1. After removal of 1 base from V and 6 bases from J, the junction contained 7 bases not matched to a gene. Germline CDR1 LGHDT, CDR2 YNNKEL (reference sequence). The CDR3 is made up of 16 amino acids.

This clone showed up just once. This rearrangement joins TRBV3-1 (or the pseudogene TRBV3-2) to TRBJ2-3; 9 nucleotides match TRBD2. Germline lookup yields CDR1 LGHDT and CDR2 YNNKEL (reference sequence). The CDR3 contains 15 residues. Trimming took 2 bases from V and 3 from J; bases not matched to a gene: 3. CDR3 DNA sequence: TGTGCCAGCAGCCAATTCCTAGCGGGAACAGATACGCAGTATTTT. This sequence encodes CASSQFLAGTDTQYF.

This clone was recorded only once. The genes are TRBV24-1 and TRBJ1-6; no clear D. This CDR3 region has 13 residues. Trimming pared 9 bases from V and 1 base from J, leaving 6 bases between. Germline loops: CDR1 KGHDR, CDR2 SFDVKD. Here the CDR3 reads CATQSSYNSPLHF. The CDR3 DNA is TGTGCCACCCAATCATCCTATAATTCACCCCTCCACTTT.

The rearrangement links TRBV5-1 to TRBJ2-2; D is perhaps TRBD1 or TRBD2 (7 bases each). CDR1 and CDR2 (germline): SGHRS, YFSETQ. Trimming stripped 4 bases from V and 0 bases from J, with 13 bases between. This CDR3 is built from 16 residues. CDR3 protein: CASSLGGGSNTGELFF. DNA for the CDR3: TGCGCCAGCAGCCTGGGAGGGGGCTCGAACACCGGGGAGCTGTTTTTT. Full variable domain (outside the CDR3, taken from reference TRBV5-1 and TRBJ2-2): KAGVTQTPRYLIKTRGQQVTLSCSPISGHRSVSWYQQTPGQGLQFLFEYFSETQRNKGNFPGRFSGRQFSNSRSEMNVSTLELGDSALYLCASSLGGGSNTGELFFGEGSRLTVL.

The CDR3 loop is CASSLYQGDVDIQYF. DNA for the CDR3: TGTGCCAGCAGCCTATATCAGGGGGATGTTGACATTCAGTACTTC. The V call is TRBV6-5, the J call TRBJ2-4, with 7 bases lining up with TRBD1. This CDR3 region has 15 residues. Germline V gene lookup returns CDR1 MNHEY and CDR2 SVGAGI. V lost 6 bases and J lost 8; bases outside the gene matches: 13.

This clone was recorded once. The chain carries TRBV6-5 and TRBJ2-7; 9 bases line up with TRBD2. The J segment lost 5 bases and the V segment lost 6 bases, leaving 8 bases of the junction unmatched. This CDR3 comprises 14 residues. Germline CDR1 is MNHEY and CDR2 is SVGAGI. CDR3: CASRSGLATNEQYF. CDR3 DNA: TGTGCCAGCAGGTCGGGACTAGCTACCAACGAGCAGTACTTC.

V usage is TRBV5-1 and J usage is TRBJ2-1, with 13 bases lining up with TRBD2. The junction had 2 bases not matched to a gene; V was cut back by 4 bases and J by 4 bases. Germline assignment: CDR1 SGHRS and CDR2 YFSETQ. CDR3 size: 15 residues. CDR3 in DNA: TGCGCCAGCAGCGTGGGACTAGCGGGGTACAATGAGCAGTTCTTC. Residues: CASSVGLAGYNEQFF.

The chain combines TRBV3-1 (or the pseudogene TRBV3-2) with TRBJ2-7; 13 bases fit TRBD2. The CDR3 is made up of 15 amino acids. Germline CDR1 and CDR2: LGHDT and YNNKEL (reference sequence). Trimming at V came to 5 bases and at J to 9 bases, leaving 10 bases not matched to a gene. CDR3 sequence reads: CASSLRTSGRGGQYF. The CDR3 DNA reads TGTGCCAGCAGCTTACGGACTAGCGGGAGAGGTGGGCAGTACTTC.

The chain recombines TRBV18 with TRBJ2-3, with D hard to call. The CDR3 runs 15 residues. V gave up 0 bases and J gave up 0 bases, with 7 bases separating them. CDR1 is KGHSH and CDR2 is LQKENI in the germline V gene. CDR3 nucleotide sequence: TGTGCCAGCTCACCACCCCCCCCTAGCACAGATACGCAGTATTTT. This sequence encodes CASSPPPPSTDTQYF.

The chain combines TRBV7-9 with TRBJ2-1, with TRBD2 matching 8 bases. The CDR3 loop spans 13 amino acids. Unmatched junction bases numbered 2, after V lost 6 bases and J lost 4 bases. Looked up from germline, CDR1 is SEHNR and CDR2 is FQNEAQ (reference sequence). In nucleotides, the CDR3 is TGTGCCAGCAGGGGACTAGGTTACAATGAGCAGTTCTTC. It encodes CASRGLGYNEQFF.

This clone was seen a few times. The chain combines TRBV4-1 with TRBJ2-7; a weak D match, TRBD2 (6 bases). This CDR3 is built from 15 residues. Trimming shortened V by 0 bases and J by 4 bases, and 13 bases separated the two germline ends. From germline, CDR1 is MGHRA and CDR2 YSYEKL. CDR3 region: CASSQDPRGLYEQYF. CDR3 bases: TGCGCCAGCAGCCAAGATCCGCGGGGCCTGTACGAGCAGTACTTC.

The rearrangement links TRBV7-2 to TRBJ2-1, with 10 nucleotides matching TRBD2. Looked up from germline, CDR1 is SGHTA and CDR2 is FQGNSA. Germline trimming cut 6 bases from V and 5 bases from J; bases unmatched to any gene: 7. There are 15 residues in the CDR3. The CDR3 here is CASRPWTSGHNEQFF. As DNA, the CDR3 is TGTGCCAGCAGACCCTGGACTAGCGGCCACAATGAGCAGTTCTTC. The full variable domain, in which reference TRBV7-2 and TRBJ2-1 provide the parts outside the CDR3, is GAGVSQSPSNKVTEKGKDVELRCDPISGHTALYWYRQSLGQGLEFLIYFQGNSAPDKSGLPSDRFSAERTGGSVSTLTIQRTQQEDSAVYLCASRPWTSGHNEQFFGPGTRLTVL.

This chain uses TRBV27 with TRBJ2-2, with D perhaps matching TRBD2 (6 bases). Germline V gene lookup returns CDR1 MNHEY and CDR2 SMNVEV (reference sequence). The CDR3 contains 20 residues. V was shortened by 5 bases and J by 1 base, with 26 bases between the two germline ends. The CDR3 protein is CASSPQRLVGFLKNTGELFF. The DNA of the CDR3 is TGTGCCAGCAGTCCCCAAAGACTAGTCGGGTTTTTAAAGAACACCGGGGAGCTGTTTTTT.